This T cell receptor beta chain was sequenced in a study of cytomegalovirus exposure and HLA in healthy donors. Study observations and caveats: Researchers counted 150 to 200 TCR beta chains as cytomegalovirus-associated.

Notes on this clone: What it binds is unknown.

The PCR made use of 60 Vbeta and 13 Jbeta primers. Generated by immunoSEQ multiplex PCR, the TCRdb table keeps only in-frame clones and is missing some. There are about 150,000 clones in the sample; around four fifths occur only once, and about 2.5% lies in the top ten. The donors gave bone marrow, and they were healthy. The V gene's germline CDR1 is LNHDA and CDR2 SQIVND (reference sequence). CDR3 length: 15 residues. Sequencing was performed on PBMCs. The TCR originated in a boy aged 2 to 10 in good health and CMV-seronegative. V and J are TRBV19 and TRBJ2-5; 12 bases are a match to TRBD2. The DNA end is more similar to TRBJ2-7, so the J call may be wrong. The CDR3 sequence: CASSGGLAGSYEQYF. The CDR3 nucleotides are TGTGCCAGTAGTGGAGGACTAGCGGGAAGTTACGAGCAGTACTTC.